Following are 27 T cell receptor beta chains from one sample sequenced in a study of CD8+CD57+ T cells in acquired aplastic anemia. Profiling that covered TCR beta VDJ and CDR3 relied on genomic DNA as its template. TCRdb reprocessed the reads with MiXCR, giving one entry per CDR3 protein. The profile shows just over 450,000 distinct CDR3 sequences, around a third of them singletons. Patients included in sequencing had previously demonstrated CD8+CD57+ cell expansion by flow cytometry. The sample taken for sequencing was sorted CD4+, CD8+, or CD8+CD57+ T cells (not recorded which) from PBMCs. The receptors stem from a human donor with aplastic anemia.

This chain uses TRBV7-3 with TRBJ2-1; 8 positions match TRBD1. The V and J ends lost 2 bases and 6 bases, in that order; junction bases with no gene match: 9. The CDR3 has 16 residues. Per the germline V gene, CDR1 is SGHTA and CDR2 is FQGTGA. CDR3 nucleotides: TGTGCCAGCAGCTTAGGGCAGGGGGCGAATTCCAATGAGCAGTTCTTC. Translated, it gives CASSLGQGANSNEQFF.

This clonotype was observed a single time. Possible read error: a much larger clone is one base away. The chain employs TRBV9 and TRBJ1-2, with no clear D. V dropped 1 base and J dropped 4 bases, with 11 bases sitting between them. Germline lookup yields CDR1 SGDLS and CDR2 YYNGEE. The CDR3 spans 14 residues. The CDR3, as DNA: TGTGCCAGCAGCGTATACGGGCGGAGCTATGGCTACACCTTC. It specifies CASSVYGRSYGYTF.

The chain links TRBV11-2 to TRBJ2-2, with 8 bases matching TRBD2. CDR3 size: 17 residues. V was clipped by 5 bases and J by 2 bases; unmatched bases: 10. The germline V gene has CDR1 SGHAT and CDR2 FQNNGV. The CDR3 nucleotides are TGTGCCAGCAGCGCCTTTTCGGGGGGGCTAAACACCGGGGAGCTGTTTTTT. Translation: CASSAFSGGLNTGELFF.

A note on this clonotype: A much larger clone lies a single base off, so this may be a read error. The chain joins TRBV24-1 to TRBJ1-6, with unresolved D. Germline V gene sequence: CDR1 KGHDR, CDR2 SFDVKD. This CDR3 has 12 residues. Trimming cost V 6 bases and J 9 bases, with 8 bases left between them. The CDR3 sequence is CATSPLGSPLHF. DNA for the CDR3: TGTGCCACCAGTCCGTTAGGTTCACCCCTCCACTTT.

J is TRBJ2-3 and V is TRBV19; TRBD2 is a possible D gene (6 bases). V lost 1 base to trimming and J lost 1 base, with 12 bases between them. CDR3 length: 16 residues. Germline V gives CDR1 LNHDA, CDR2 SQIVND (reference sequence). CDR3 region: CASSIGPRRGTDTQYF. The DNA for the CDR3 is TGTGCCAGTAGTATAGGGCCGAGGAGGGGCACAGATACGCAGTATTTT.

Turning to this clonotype: A read error is likely, as this CDR3 ends without the conserved phenylalanine or tryptophan. Because the CDR3's place on the DNA is in doubt, the DNA is left out and the CDR3 is given as listed by TCRdb. The J gene is TRBJ1-6, the V gene TRBV7-3. The CDR3 contains 8 residues when both ends are counted. Germline loops: CDR1 SGHTA, CDR2 FQGTGA. The chain's CDR3 is CASSSSPT.

This clonotype was recorded at least ten times. V gene TRBV7-8 combines with J gene TRBJ2-7; D possibly uses TRBD1 or TRBD2 (5 bases each). V lost 4 bases and J lost 4, with 14 bases in between. This CDR3 spans 14 amino acids. Germline values: CDR1 SGHVS, CDR2 FQNEAQ. CDR3 sequence: CASSYQEGYYEQYF. As DNA, the CDR3 is TGTGCCAGCAGCTACCAAGAGGGGTATTACGAGCAGTACTTC.

In its sample, this clonotype was seen a few times. The chain carries TRBV9 and TRBJ1-3, with 8 nucleotides matching TRBD1. Germline V gives CDR1 SGDLS, CDR2 YYNGEE. Trimming at V came to 2 bases and at J to 2 bases, leaving 3 bases not matched to a gene. The CDR3 is made up of 15 amino acids. CDR3 DNA: TGTGCCAGCAGCGTCAGGGGGCAAACTGGAAACACCATATATTTT. This translates into CASSVRGQTGNTIYF.

This clonotype was seen repeatedly, ten times or more. The chain joins TRBV29-1 to TRBJ1-2; TRBD1 aligns across 10 bases. CDR3 length: 13 residues. CDR1 SQVTM and CDR2 ANQGSEA come from the germline V gene. The V gene end was trimmed by 6 bases and the J gene end by 2 bases; junction bases not matched to a gene: 3. CDR3 amino acids: CSVADRGNYGYTF. CDR3 coding DNA: TGCAGCGTCGCGGACAGGGGGAACTATGGCTACACCTTC.

This CDR3 reads CASSVSGTANTGELFF. The CDR3 bases are TGTGCCAGCAGCGTTTCCGGGACAGCGAACACCGGGGAGCTGTTTTTT. The chain combines TRBV9 with TRBJ2-2, with TRBD1 identical over 7 bases. Trimming at V came to 2 bases and at J to 0 bases, leaving 4 bases not matched to a gene. The V gene's germline CDR1 is SGDLS and CDR2 YYNGEE. The CDR3 sequence is 16 residues long.

The chain employs TRBV28 and TRBJ1-5; tentative D call: TRBD1 (6 bases). Germline V gives CDR1 MDHEN, CDR2 SYDVKM. The CDR3 loop spans 15 amino acids. The V gene lost 5 bases and the J gene lost 5 bases, with 16 bases spanning the gap. CDR3 in DNA: TGTGCCAGCAGTCTACAGGGAGGAGGCCATCAGCCCCAGCATTTT. It codes for CASSLQGGGHQPQHF.

This clonotype showed up just a few times. The chain recombines TRBV9 with TRBJ1-6, with 9 bases fitting TRBD1. V dropped 0 bases and J dropped 6; count of bases not matched to a gene: 13. This CDR3 has 19 amino acids. Germline V CDR1 and CDR2: SGDLS, YYNGEE. The CDR3 region is CASSVEPLNRGLSNSPLHF. In nucleotides, the CDR3 is TGTGCCAGCAGCGTAGAGCCCCTAAACAGGGGGCTCTCTAATTCACCCCTCCACTTT.

This rearrangement joins TRBV7-2 to TRBJ2-3, with 12 positions matching TRBD2. Per germline, CDR1 SGHTA and CDR2 FQGNSA. This CDR3 region has 14 residues. The J segment lost 4 bases and the V segment lost 6 bases, leaving 2 bases of the junction unmatched. DNA of the CDR3: TGTGCCAGCAGGTCTAGCGGGGGGGCAGATACGCAGTATTTT. The encoded protein is CASRSSGGADTQYF.

The sample holds many counts of this clonotype. The rearrangement links TRBV10-3 to TRBJ2-1, with D possibly being TRBD1 (6 bases). This CDR3 is 14 amino acids long. Germline assignment: CDR1 ENHRY and CDR2 SYGVKD. The V end was cut by 6 bases, the J end by 6 bases, with 15 bases between. The DNA of the CDR3 is TGTGCCATCAGCGGAGCCCCCAGGGGCAATGAGCAGTTCTTC. Residues: CAISGAPRGNEQFF.

This clonotype was detected only a few times. The chain uses TRBV30 and TRBJ2-7, with TRBD1 identical over 10 bases. The junction had 8 bases not matched to a gene; V was cut back by 1 base and J by 5 bases. The CDR3 is made up of 15 amino acids. Germline-derived CDR1 and CDR2 are GTSNPN and SVGIG (reference sequence). This chain's CDR3 is CAWSEIVGTGDEQYF. CDR3 sequence (DNA): TGTGCCTGGAGTGAAATAGTTGGGACAGGGGACGAGCAGTACTTC.

Worth noting for this clonotype: At one boundary the junction diverges from the germline segment, which might be a read error. The chain is built from TRBV10-3 and TRBJ1-1; possibly TRBD1 for D (5 bases). The germline V gene encodes CDR1 ENHRY and CDR2 SYGVKD. This CDR3 region has 13 residues. CDR3 sequence reads: CASSYNRGSEAFF. CDR3 bases: TGTGCCAGCAGTTACAACCGGGGCAGTGAAGCTTTCTTT.

V usage is TRBV19 and J usage is TRBJ1-2; TRBD1 matches at 7 bases. The V segment lost 5 bases and the J segment 3 bases; nucleotides outside the gene matches: 9. Germline V gives CDR1 LNHDA, CDR2 SQIVND (reference sequence). The CDR3 contains 15 residues. The DNA of the CDR3 is TGTGCCAGTAGTTCCCCTGGGGGACAGTACTATGGCTACACCTTC. Translating it yields CASSSPGGQYYGYTF. Full variable domain (rest looked up from reference TRBV19 and TRBJ1-2): DGGITQSPKYLFRKEGQNVTLSCEQNLNHDAMYWYRQDPGQGLRLIYYSQIVNDFQKGDIAEGYSVSREKKESFPLTVTSAQKNPTAFYLCASSSPGGQYYGYTFGSGTRLTVV.

This clonotype was found a few times. A junction boundary mismatches the germline segment, possibly from a read error. The chain is built from TRBV10-3 and TRBJ1-5, with D possibly TRBD1 on 5 matching bases. The CDR3 runs to 15 residues. CDR1 is ENHRY and CDR2 is SYGVKD in the germline V gene. The CDR3 is CASSETPGLEQPQHF. In nucleotides, the CDR3 is TGTGCCAGCAGTGAAACTCCAGGGTTGGAGCAGCCCCAGCATTTT.

This chain uses TRBV4-2 with TRBJ1-1; D gene ambiguous. This CDR3 comprises 11 residues. From germline, CDR1 is LGHNA and CDR2 YNFKEQ. Deletions cut 5 bases from V and 11 bases from J, with 12 bases between. CDR3: CASSLAGGAFF. CDR3 nucleotides: TGTGCCAGCAGCTTGGCAGGTGGGGCTTTCTTT.

As to this clonotype: At one of its ends the junction is not consistent with the germline gene, which may arise from a read error. The chain links TRBV5-8 to TRBJ2-3; D may be TRBD2 (5 bases). From germline, CDR1 is SGHTS and CDR2 YDEGEE. This CDR3 is 14 amino acids long. In DNA form, the CDR3 reads TGTGCCAGCGGCTTCCCGGCGCCGGGGGATACGCAGTATTTT. Its translation is CASGFPAPGDTQYF. Based on the CDR3 plus reference TRBV5-8 and TRBJ2-3, the full variable domain is EAGVTQSPTHLIKTRGQQATLRCSPISGHTSVYWYQQALGLGLQFLLWYDEGEERNRGNFPPRFSGRQFPNYSSELNVNALELEDSALYLCASGFPAPGDTQYFGPGTRLTVL.

Ten or more counts support this clonotype. The chain joins TRBV20-1 to TRBJ1-5; D may be TRBD1 (5 bases). The V and J ends lost 3 bases and 6 bases respectively, with 12 bases between them. Germline V gene sequence: CDR1 DFQATT, CDR2 SNEGSKA (reference sequence). CDR3 length equals 13 residues. Here the CDR3 reads CSASQGTGQPQHF. CDR3 DNA sequence: TGCAGTGCTAGTCAGGGTACGGGTCAGCCCCAGCATTTT.

The gene calls are TRBV9 and TRBJ2-1, with TRBD2 as a possible D gene (5 bases). The CDR3 consists of 14 residues. V lost 2 bases to trimming and J lost 6 bases, with 12 bases between them. CDR1 is SGDLS and CDR2 is YYNGEE in the germline V gene. The CDR3: CASSVDSVVNEQFF. DNA for the CDR3: TGTGCCAGCAGCGTGGATAGCGTCGTCAATGAGCAGTTCTTC.

This clonotype was seen ten or more times. V and J are TRBV24-1 and TRBJ2-1, with 13 nucleotides matching TRBD2. The CDR3 consists of 16 residues. From germline, CDR1 is KGHDR and CDR2 SFDVKD. J was trimmed by 8 bases and V by 4 bases; bases with no gene match: 7. CDR3 sequence reads: CATSENGLAGVDEQFF. DNA for the CDR3: TGTGCCACCAGTGAAAACGGACTAGCGGGAGTGGATGAGCAGTTCTTC.

The V call is TRBV3-1, the J call TRBJ1-1; D is possibly TRBD1 (6 bases). The CDR3 loop spans 18 amino acids. From germline, CDR1 is LGHDT and CDR2 YNNKEL (reference sequence). Trimming stripped 0 bases from V and 1 base from J, with 18 bases between. The CDR3 region is CASSQDRSGASWNTEAFF. The DNA for the CDR3 is TGTGCCAGCAGCCAAGATCGGTCAGGGGCAAGCTGGAACACTGAAGCTTTCTTT.

This clonotype was counted between two and nine times. The gene calls are TRBV20-1 and TRBJ1-2; possibly TRBD1 for D (5 bases). V lost 5 bases to trimming and J lost 4 bases, with 23 bases between them. CDR1 DFQATT and CDR2 SNEGSKA come from the germline V gene (reference sequence). The CDR3 extends over 16 amino acids. The CDR3 DNA reads TGCAGTGCTGGGCCCTTAAGCTCCGGCGGGACCTATGGCTACACCTTC. The encoded protein is CSAGPLSSGGTYGYTF.

This clonotype has a handful of counts. The chain recombines TRBV2 with TRBJ1-1; D ambiguous. V lost 6 bases and J 0 bases, leaving 11 bases between the germline ends. CDR3 length: 14 residues. Germline V CDR1 and CDR2: SNHLY, FYNNEI. The CDR3 DNA reads as TGTGCCAGCAGCCAAACAGCCATGAACACTGAAGCTTTCTTT. It encodes CASSQTAMNTEAFF.

This clonotype was observed a single time. The genes are TRBV7-9 and TRBJ1-6; TRBD1 might be the D (6 bases). CDR1 is SEHNR, CDR2 FQNEAQ, per germline (reference sequence). The germline V and J ends were trimmed by 2 bases and 1 base, with 6 bases remaining between them. The CDR3 is 15 amino acids. The CDR3 DNA follows: TGTGCCAGCAGCTTACAGGGGTCCTATAATTCACCCCTCCACTTT. This sequence encodes CASSLQGSYNSPLHF.